Below, 10 T cell receptor beta chains from the same sample are listed, as sequenced in a study of cytomegalovirus exposure and HLA in healthy donors. Primers for the PCR totalled 60 Vbeta and 13 Jbeta. The method was immunoSEQ multiplex PCR; TCRdb's version includes in-frame clones alone and lacks a portion of them. The data hold some 140,000 clones, with about 80% observed a single time. The specimen sequenced was PBMCs. The receptor set was obtained from a man aged 35 to 55 in good health and CMV-seropositive.

The chain uses TRBV2 and TRBJ2-3; tentatively, D is TRBD1 (5 bases). The ends were cut back, 4 bases at V and 1 base at J, with 9 bases in the middle. From germline, CDR1 is SNHLY and CDR2 FYNNEI. The CDR3 has 14 amino acids. CDR3 residues: CASSARVRTDTQYF. The CDR3 DNA sequence: TGTGCCAGCAGTGCCAGGGTTCGCACAGATACGCAGTATTTT.

This chain links TRBV11-2 with TRBJ1-1; D gene ambiguous. Germline CDR1 and CDR2: SGHAT and FQNNGV. V gave up 5 bases and J gave up 1 base, with 17 bases separating them. This CDR3 contains 16 residues. For the CDR3, the DNA is TGTGCCAGCAGCCGTCTTGGGGTCGCGGGGAACACTGAAGCTTTCTTT. This codes for CASSRLGVAGNTEAFF.

V is TRBV4-2 and J is TRBJ2-1; D is ambiguous. V lost 0 bases and J 1 base, leaving 4 bases between the germline ends. CDR1 is LGHNA and CDR2 is YNFKEQ in the germline V gene. The length of the CDR3 is 14 residues. This chain's CDR3 is CASSQDYSYNEQFF. The CDR3, as DNA: TGTGCCAGCAGCCAAGACTATTCCTACAATGAGCAGTTCTTC.

This clone was picked up one time. The chain uses TRBV5-5 and TRBJ2-7; TRBD1 might be the D (6 bases). The ends were cut back, 4 bases at V and 3 bases at J, with 14 bases in the middle. Per germline, CDR1 SGHKS and CDR2 YYEKEE (reference sequence). The CDR3 sequence is 14 residues long. CDR3 bases: TGTGCCAGCAGCAAGGACAGTTGGGTCTACGAGCAGTACTTC. Translation: CASSKDSWVYEQYF. The full variable domain, its missing parts supplied by reference TRBV5-5 and TRBJ2-7, is DAGVTQSPTHLIKTRGQQVTLRCSPISGHKSVSWYQQVLGQGPQFIFQYYEKEERGRGNFPDRFSARQFPNYSSELNVNALLLGDSALYLCASSKDSWVYEQYFGPGTRLTVT.

This chain uses TRBV9 with TRBJ2-1; a possible D gene is TRBD2 (6 bases). CDR1 and CDR2 (germline): SGDLS, YYNGEE. V shed 7 bases and J shed 1 base, with 9 bases lying between them. The CDR3 length is 13 residues. CDR3: CASGDLSYNEQFF. The CDR3 DNA follows: TGTGCCAGCGGGGACTTGTCCTACAATGAGCAGTTCTTC.

This chain links TRBV5-1 with TRBJ2-3; D is perhaps TRBD2 (6 bases). Trimming shortened V by 0 bases and J by 3 bases, and 14 bases separated the two germline ends. This CDR3 comprises 16 residues. Looked up from germline, CDR1 is SGHRS and CDR2 is YFSETQ. The CDR3 sequence is CASSLDGGRRTDTQYF. CDR3 bases: TGCGCCAGCAGCTTGGATGGGGGGAGACGGACAGATACGCAGTATTTT.

Only one count was recorded for this clone. The V gene is TRBV11-2, the J gene TRBJ2-7, with 10 bases fitting TRBD2. The CDR3 extends over 16 amino acids. Germline values: CDR1 SGHAT, CDR2 FQNNGV. With V trimmed by 4 bases and J by 2 bases, 8 bases remained unmatched. The CDR3 DNA follows: TGTGCCAGCAGCTCCTTCCGGACTAGCGGAACCTACGAGCAGTACTTC. This codes for CASSSFRTSGTYEQYF.

In this sample, this clone turned up once. One junction end disagrees with the germline gene, perhaps due to a read error. This chain connects TRBV7-9 to TRBJ2-5; D is undetermined. Germline loops: CDR1 SEHNR, CDR2 FQNEAQ (reference sequence). CDR3 length equals 12 residues. CDR3 residues: CSSSSYQETQYF. DNA for the CDR3: TGTTCCAGCAGCTCGTACCAAGAGACCCAGTACTTC.

This clone was found a few times. The V call is TRBV9, the J call TRBJ2-2; D uncertain. The germline CDR1 and CDR2 sequences are SGDLS and YYNGEE. The ends were cut back, 0 bases at V and 1 base at J, with 7 bases in the middle. This CDR3 is 15 amino acids long. CDR3 region: CASSVASLNTGELFF. The CDR3 DNA reads as TGTGCCAGCAGCGTAGCGAGCCTGAACACCGGGGAGCTGTTTTTT.

The chain recombines TRBV5-1 with TRBJ2-7; TRBD1 matches at 10 bases. In germline, CDR1 is SGHRS, CDR2 YFSETQ. After removal of 0 bases from V and 5 bases from J, the junction contained 5 bases not matched to a gene. The CDR3 consists of 15 residues. CDR3 sequence: CASSLAGQGFHEQYF. CDR3 coding DNA: TGCGCCAGCAGCTTGGCGGGACAGGGGTTCCACGAGCAGTACTTC.